One sample yielded the 7 T cell receptor beta chains listed below, sequenced in a study of shared clonotypes between healthy human individuals. CD45RO-negative, CCR7-selected cells formed the naive CD8 fraction, which excluded terminally differentiated effector memory CD45RA+ cells. The assay was immunoSEQ multiplex PCR, and TCRdb's table has in-frame clones only and misses some. The table includes hundreds of thousands of clones, around 96% detected once. Sequencing was performed on naive CD8+ T cells sorted from blood. These TCRs come from a woman aged 25 to 39 in good health.

This chain uses TRBV7-8 with TRBJ2-1; the match to TRBD2 covers 9 bases. This CDR3 spans 15 amino acids. Per germline, CDR1 SGHVS and CDR2 FQNEAQ. The V and J ends lost 2 bases and 7 bases, in that order; junction bases with no gene match: 6. The CDR3 is CASSLLAGAGNEQFF. For the CDR3, the DNA is TGTGCCAGCAGCTTATTAGCGGGAGCGGGTAATGAGCAGTTCTTC.

The rearrangement links TRBV27 to TRBJ2-2; D not certain. The CDR3 has 13 residues. The V end lost 2 bases, the J end lost 7 bases, and 8 bases lay between the germline ends. The V gene's germline CDR1 is MNHEY and CDR2 SMNVEV (reference sequence). The CDR3 spells CASSLTFNGELFF. The CDR3 region has the DNA TGTGCCAGCAGTTTAACTTTCAACGGGGAGCTGTTTTTT.

The chain uses TRBV19 and TRBJ2-1; 12 positions match TRBD2. V was pared by 7 bases and J by 7 bases, with 8 bases of the junction left unmatched. The CDR3 runs 15 residues. Germline CDR1 LNHDA, CDR2 SQIVND (reference sequence). The CDR3 reads CASTDWTSGKNEQFF. The CDR3 bases are TGTGCCAGTACAGATTGGACTAGCGGGAAGAATGAGCAGTTCTTC.

The chain recombines TRBV27 with TRBJ1-5, with unresolved D. This CDR3 is built from 13 residues. The germline V and J ends were trimmed by 2 bases and 9 bases, with 11 bases remaining between them. The germline CDR1 and CDR2 sequences are MNHEY and SMNVEV (reference sequence). The CDR3 region has the DNA TGTGCCAGCAGTTTAGGTCCCTATGGGCCCCAGCATTTT. Amino acid sequence: CASSLGPYGPQHF.

The chain couples TRBV27 to TRBJ1-5; D perhaps matches TRBD1 (6 bases). V was clipped by 5 bases and J by 6 bases, with 14 bases between them. CDR1 and CDR2 from the germline V gene are MNHEY and SMNVEV (reference sequence). This CDR3 has 14 amino acids. CDR3 residues: CASSLRGTGQPQHF. CDR3 DNA: TGTGCCAGCAGTCTGAGGGGGACCGGTCAGCCCCAGCATTTT.

The count of this clone is one. J is TRBJ2-5 and V is TRBV29-1; 8 bases map to TRBD2. This CDR3 has 15 amino acids. Germline V gene sequence: CDR1 SQVTM, CDR2 ANQGSEA. J gave up 5 bases and V 4 bases, and 12 bases lay outside the gene matches. The CDR3 DNA follows: TGCAGCGTTGTCGGGGAGCGGGAGTTAAAGGAGACCCAGTACTTC. Protein: CSVVGERELKETQYF. Filled out from reference TRBV29-1 and TRBJ2-5, the complete variable domain reads SAVISQKPSRDICQRGTSLTIQCQVDSQVTMMFWYRQQPGQSLTLIATANQGSEATYESGFVIDKFPISRPNLTFSTLTVSNMSPEDSSIYLCSVVGERELKETQYFGPGTRLLVL.

The CDR3 spells CASLDRANTGELFF. CDR3 in DNA: TGTGCCTCTCTGGACAGGGCGAACACCGGGGAGCTGTTTTTT. This rearrangement joins TRBV27 to TRBJ2-2, with 8 nucleotides matching TRBD1. The J segment lost 0 bases and the V segment lost 11 bases, leaving 5 bases of the junction unmatched. Germline values: CDR1 MNHEY, CDR2 SMNVEV (reference sequence). This CDR3 spans 14 amino acids.